This T cell receptor beta chain came from a study of T cell changes during pregnancy in multiple sclerosis. Method: immunoSEQ multiplex PCR; TCRdb's copy keeps in-frame clones and lacks some. The sample holds about 60,000 clones, about 90% seen once. The sequences come from peripheral blood, collected in the first trimester of pregnancy. The source of this sequence is a female donor with multiple sclerosis, enrolled in a pregnancy study.

The CDR3, as DNA: TGTGCCAGCAGCTTAGACTTTTACGGGCGGCAGGGGAATGGCTACACCTTC. It is translated as CASSLDFYGRQGNGYTF. The chain joins TRBV7-2 to TRBJ1-2, with D tentatively TRBD1 (6 bases). V lost 1 base to trimming and J lost 6 bases, with 21 bases between them. The CDR3 length is 17 residues. The germline V gene has CDR1 SGHTA and CDR2 FQGNSA.